The TCR beta chain under discussion was sequenced for a study of T-cell memory formation after mild COVID-19. Overall study results and limits: There was a balanced CD4/CD8 profile in clones contracting day 15 to 85, and later expanders leaned CD4+. Mainly CM and EM harbored the contracting CD4+ clones; mainly EMRA harbored the CD8+ ones.

The table lists this clonotype with a few counts. Its specificity is not known. TCRdb re-called the 5' RACE reads through MiXCR, storing one row per CDR3 protein. The sample holds 530,000 or so distinct CDR3 sequences, 15% to 20% seen once. In germline, CDR1 is SGHRS, CDR2 YFSETQ. The CDR3 spans 13 residues. The V gene lost 7 bases and the J gene lost 2 bases, with 12 bases spanning the gap. The clonotype was recovered from an adult woman who had mild COVID-19 (a few samples of this study predate the infection). Cell type and time point are not known. The sample comprised PBMCs or a T cell subset sorted from them (not recorded which). The chain combines TRBV5-1 with TRBJ1-2; possibly TRBD1 for D (5 bases). CDR3 sequence: CASADSQNYGYTF. The CDR3 nucleotides are TGCGCCAGCGCCGACAGCCAAAACTATGGCTACACCTTC.